These T cell receptor beta chains were read from a single sample in a study of shared clonotypes between healthy human individuals. Some clones are missing from TCRdb's copy, which holds only in-frame ones; the method was immunoSEQ multiplex PCR. The sample has about 680,000 clones, under 95% seen once; the top ten hold 24%. The sequenced sample was naive CD8+ T cells sorted from blood. Receptors were obtained from a man aged 30-40 years in good health. Each CDR3 is given with its conserved first and last residue. Each record gives: clone size, J gene, V gene, D gene, CDR3 DNA, CDR3 protein. The D gene is left open where the match is weak. Not every row has a clone size; where given, it reads once, few, many or a size class.

clone size: -
J gene: TRBJ2-3
V gene: TRBV5-1
D gene: TRBD1
CDR3 DNA: TGCGCCAGCAGCTTGAGGAACACAGGGGGCTTCTTAGAGGATACGCAGTATTTT
CDR3 protein: CASSLRNTGGFLEDTQYF

clone size: -
J gene: TRBJ1-1
V gene: TRBV6-5
D gene: -
CDR3 DNA: TGTGCCAGCAGGACACAGGGTCACACTGAAGCTTTCTTT
CDR3 protein: CASRTQGHTEAFF

clone size: -
J gene: TRBJ2-7
V gene: TRBV4-1
D gene: TRBD1
CDR3 DNA: TGCGCCAGCAGCCCTCGGGACAGGAGCTCCTACGAGCAGTACTTC
CDR3 protein: CASSPRDRSSYEQYF

clone size: -
J gene: TRBJ1-6
V gene: TRBV4-3
D gene: -
CDR3 DNA: TGCGCCAGCAGCCAAGACCGGGACACTCATAATTCACCCCTCCACTTT
CDR3 protein: CASSQDRDTHNSPLHF

clone size: -
J gene: TRBJ2-1
V gene: TRBV27
D gene: TRBD2
CDR3 DNA: TGTGCCAGCAGTCCGACTAGCCTAGAGTACAATGAGCAGTTCTTC
CDR3 protein: CASSPTSLEYNEQFF

clone size: -
J gene: TRBJ2-1
V gene: TRBV5-1
D gene: -
CDR3 DNA: TGCGCCAGCAGCTTGTACCGGCGGAATGAGCAGTTCTTC
CDR3 protein: CASSLYRRNEQFF

clone size: -
J gene: TRBJ1-1
V gene: TRBV7-6
D gene: TRBD1
CDR3 DNA: TGTGCCAGCAGGCGGGATCCGGGACAGGGCACTGAAGCTTTCTTT
CDR3 protein: CASRRDPGQGTEAFF

clone size: -
J gene: TRBJ1-1
V gene: TRBV4-1
D gene: -
CDR3 DNA: TGCGCCAGCAGCAGGGGCAAGAACACTGAAGCTTTCTTT
CDR3 protein: CASSRGKNTEAFF

clone size: once
J gene: TRBJ2-7
V gene: TRBV19
D gene: -
CDR3 DNA: TGTGCCAGTAGTATAGTGTCAGGGGAGTCCTACGAGCAGTACTTC
CDR3 protein: CASSIVSGESYEQYF

clone size: -
J gene: TRBJ2-7
V gene: TRBV7-9
D gene: -
CDR3 DNA: TGTGCCAGCAACGGGGACGACTACGAGCAGTACTTC
CDR3 protein: CASNGDDYEQYF

clone size: -
J gene: TRBJ2-4
V gene: TRBV12-2
D gene: -
CDR3 DNA: TGTGCAAGTCGCTTTTTGACGGGAGGCATTCAGTACTTC
CDR3 protein: CASRFLTGGIQYF

clone size: -
J gene: TRBJ2-7
V gene: TRBV5-5
D gene: -
CDR3 DNA: TGTGCCAGCAGCTCAGGGTATTCGTTGTACGAGCAGTACTTC
CDR3 protein: CASSSGYSLYEQYF

clone size: -
J gene: TRBJ1-5
V gene: TRBV10-3
D gene: TRBD1
CDR3 DNA: TGTGCCATCAGTCCGGGACAGGGAGGTCAGCCCCAGCATTTT
CDR3 protein: CAISPGQGGQPQHF

clone size: -
J gene: TRBJ2-1
V gene: TRBV7-8
D gene: -
CDR3 DNA: TGTGCCAGCAGCTTCGGTACAAGGAGGTCGTCCTACAATGAGCAGTTCTTC
CDR3 protein: CASSFGTRRSSYNEQFF

clone size: -
J gene: TRBJ2-1
V gene: TRBV27
D gene: TRBD1
CDR3 DNA: TGTGCCAGCAGTGTGACAGGGAGTGGAAGTAATGAGCAGTTCTTC
CDR3 protein: CASSVTGSGSNEQFF

clone size: -
J gene: TRBJ2-3
V gene: TRBV4-1
D gene: -
CDR3 DNA: TGCGCCAGCAGCCCACAGGGTACCACAGATACGCAGTATTTT
CDR3 protein: CASSPQGTTDTQYF

clone size: -
J gene: TRBJ2-1
V gene: TRBV7-2
D gene: -
CDR3 DNA: TGTGCCAGCAGCCCCGGACCCAATGAGCAGTTCTTC
CDR3 protein: CASSPGPNEQFF

clone size: -
J gene: TRBJ1-2
V gene: TRBV11-2
D gene: -
CDR3 DNA: TGTGCCAGCAGCTTAGGAGGGGTTTCTGCGGGTGGCTACACCTTC
CDR3 protein: CASSLGGVSAGGYTF

clone size: -
J gene: TRBJ2-3
V gene: TRBV27
D gene: TRBD2
CDR3 DNA: TGTGCCAGCAGTTTAACCATTCTAGCGGGAGCCGCTTCAGATACGCAGTATTTT
CDR3 protein: CASSLTILAGAASDTQYF

clone size: -
J gene: TRBJ2-2
V gene: TRBV30
D gene: -
CDR3 DNA: TGTGCCTGGAGTCCAGGGACCGGGGAGCTGTTTTTT
CDR3 protein: CAWSPGTGELFF

clone size: -
J gene: TRBJ2-2
V gene: TRBV7-6
D gene: TRBD2
CDR3 DNA: TGTGCCAGCAGGAAGGGGGTGGGACTAGCTTGGACCGGGGAGCTGTTTTTT
CDR3 protein: CASRKGVGLAWTGELFF

clone size: -
J gene: TRBJ2-3
V gene: TRBV9
D gene: TRBD2
CDR3 DNA: TGTGCCAGCAGCGTAAGCGGGAGCGGAGGGGGCACAGATACGCAGTATTTT
CDR3 protein: CASSVSGSGGGTDTQYF

clone size: -
J gene: TRBJ1-1
V gene: TRBV29-1
D gene: -
CDR3 DNA: TGCAGCGTTGTGTTCTCGAACCCGGTACTGAACACTGAAGCTTTCTTT
CDR3 protein: CSVVFSNPVLNTEAFF

clone size: -
J gene: TRBJ2-5
V gene: TRBV7-7
D gene: -
CDR3 DNA: TGTGCCAGCAGCTTGAGAGAGTACCAAGAGACCCAGTACTTC
CDR3 protein: CASSLREYQETQYF

clone size: once
J gene: TRBJ2-3
V gene: TRBV18
D gene: TRBD1
CDR3 DNA: TGTGCCAGCTCACCACGCTACCTTGGACAGGGATACACAGATACGCAGTATTTT
CDR3 protein: CASSPRYLGQGYTDTQYF

clone size: -
J gene: TRBJ2-2
V gene: TRBV6-1
D gene: -
CDR3 DNA: TGTGCCAGCAGTGTTCACGCCGGGGGCTCGGTCACCGGGGAGCTGTTTTTT
CDR3 protein: CASSVHAGGSVTGELFF

clone size: -
J gene: TRBJ2-2
V gene: TRBV5-1
D gene: -
CDR3 DNA: TGCGCCAGCAACCTGGACAAGTTCGCGAACACCGGGGAGCTGTTTTTT
CDR3 protein: CASNLDKFANTGELFF

clone size: -
J gene: TRBJ2-1
V gene: TRBV6-5
D gene: TRBD2
CDR3 DNA: TGTGCCAGCAGCCTAACTAGCGGGACCTACAATGAGCAGTTCTTC
CDR3 protein: CASSLTSGTYNEQFF

clone size: -
J gene: TRBJ2-3
V gene: TRBV27
D gene: -
CDR3 DNA: TGTGCCAGCAGTTTATCGAGTAGCGGCGTTACAGATACGCAGTATTTT
CDR3 protein: CASSLSSSGVTDTQYF

clone size: -
J gene: TRBJ2-7
V gene: TRBV27
D gene: TRBD1
CDR3 DNA: TGTGCCAGCAGTTTATCTCCGGGACAGGGAAGTTACGAGCAGTACTTC
CDR3 protein: CASSLSPGQGSYEQYF

clone size: -
J gene: TRBJ1-5
V gene: TRBV6-1
D gene: -
CDR3 DNA: TGTGCCAGCAGTGAAGACGGACCACCTAGCAATCAGCCCCAGCATTTT
CDR3 protein: CASSEDGPPSNQPQHF

clone size: -
J gene: TRBJ2-1
V gene: TRBV21-1
D gene: -
CDR3 DNA: TGTGCCAGCAGCAAGGGGAGGACTAGCTCCTATTGGAACAATGAGCAGTTCTTC
CDR3 protein: CASSKGRTSSYWNNEQFF

clone size: -
J gene: TRBJ2-7
V gene: TRBV5-1
D gene: TRBD1
CDR3 DNA: TGCGCCAGCAGCTTCGGACAGGGAGTCGACGAGCAGTACTTC
CDR3 protein: CASSFGQGVDEQYF

clone size: -
J gene: TRBJ2-1
V gene: TRBV11-2
D gene: -
CDR3 DNA: TGTGCCAGCAGCTTCGGGTCGCCTAGATACAATGAGCAGTTCTTC
CDR3 protein: CASSFGSPRYNEQFF

clone size: -
J gene: TRBJ2-7
V gene: TRBV21-1
D gene: -
CDR3 DNA: TGTGCCAGCAGCAGCATGGGGAAAGATTCCTACGAGCAGTACTTC
CDR3 protein: CASSSMGKDSYEQYF